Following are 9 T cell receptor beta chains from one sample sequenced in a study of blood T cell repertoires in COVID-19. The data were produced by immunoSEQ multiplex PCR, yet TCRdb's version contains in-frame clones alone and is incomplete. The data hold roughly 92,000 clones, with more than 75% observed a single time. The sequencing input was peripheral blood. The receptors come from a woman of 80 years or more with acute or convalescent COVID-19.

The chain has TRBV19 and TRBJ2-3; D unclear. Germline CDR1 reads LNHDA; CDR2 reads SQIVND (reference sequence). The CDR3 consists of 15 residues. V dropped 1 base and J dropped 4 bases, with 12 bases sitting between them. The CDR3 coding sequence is TGTGCCAGTAGTATAGGGGCAGGCACACCAGATACGCAGTATTTT. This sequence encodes CASSIGAGTPDTQYF.

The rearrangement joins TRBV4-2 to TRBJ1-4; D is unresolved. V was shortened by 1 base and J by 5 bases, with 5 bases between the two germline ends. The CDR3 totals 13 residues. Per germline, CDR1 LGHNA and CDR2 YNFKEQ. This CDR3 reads CASSQVLNEKLFF. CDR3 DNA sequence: TGTGCCAGCAGCCAAGTCTTGAATGAAAAACTGTTTTTT.

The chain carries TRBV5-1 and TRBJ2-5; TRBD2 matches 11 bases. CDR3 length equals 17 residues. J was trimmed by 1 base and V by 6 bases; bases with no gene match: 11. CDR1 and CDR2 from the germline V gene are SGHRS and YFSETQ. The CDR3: CASNHRTSGGPQETQYF. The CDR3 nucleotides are TGCGCCAGCAACCACCGTACTAGCGGGGGACCCCAAGAGACCCAGTACTTC.

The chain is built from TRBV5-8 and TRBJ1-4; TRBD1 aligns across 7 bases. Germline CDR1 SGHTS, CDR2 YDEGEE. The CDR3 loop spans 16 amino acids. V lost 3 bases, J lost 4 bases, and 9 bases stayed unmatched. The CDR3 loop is CASSSITGVINEKLFF. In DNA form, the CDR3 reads TGTGCCAGCAGCTCGATAACAGGGGTAATTAATGAAAAACTGTTTTTT.

The CDR3, as DNA: TGTGCCAGCAGCCGTCAGGGTTCCTCTAACTATGGCTACACCTTC. This gives the protein CASSRQGSSNYGYTF. The V and J genes are TRBV4-2 and TRBJ1-2; the D gene is possibly TRBD1 (5 bases). CDR3 length: 15 residues. Trimming left V 4 bases short and J 0 bases short, with 12 bases between. Germline V gives CDR1 LGHNA, CDR2 YNFKEQ.

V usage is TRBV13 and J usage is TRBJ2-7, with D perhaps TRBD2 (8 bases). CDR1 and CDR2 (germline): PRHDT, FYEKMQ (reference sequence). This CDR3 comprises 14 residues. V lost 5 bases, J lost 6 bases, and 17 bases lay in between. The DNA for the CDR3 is TGTGCCAGCAGCACCACGACAGGGACTAGCGAGCAGTACTTC. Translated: CASSTTTGTSEQYF.

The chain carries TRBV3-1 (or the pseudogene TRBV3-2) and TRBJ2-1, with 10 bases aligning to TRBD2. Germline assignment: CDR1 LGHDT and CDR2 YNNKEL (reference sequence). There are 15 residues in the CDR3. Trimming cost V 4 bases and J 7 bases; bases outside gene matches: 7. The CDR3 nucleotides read TGTGCCAGCAGCCCCAGACTAGCGGGCTCGAATGAGCAGTTCTTC. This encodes CASSPRLAGSNEQFF.

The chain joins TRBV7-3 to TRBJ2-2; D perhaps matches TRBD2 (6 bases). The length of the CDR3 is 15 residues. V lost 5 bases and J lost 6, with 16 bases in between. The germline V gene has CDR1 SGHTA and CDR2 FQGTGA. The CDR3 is CASSLMTSSAGELFF. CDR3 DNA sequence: TGTGCCAGCAGCCTTATGACTAGTTCCGCCGGGGAGCTGTTTTTT.

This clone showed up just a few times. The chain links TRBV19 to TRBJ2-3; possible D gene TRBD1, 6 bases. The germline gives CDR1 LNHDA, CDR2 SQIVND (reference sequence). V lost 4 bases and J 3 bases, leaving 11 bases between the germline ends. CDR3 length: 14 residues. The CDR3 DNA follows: TGTGCCAGTAGTAAACAGGGTGTTACAGATACGCAGTATTTT. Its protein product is CASSKQGVTDTQYF.